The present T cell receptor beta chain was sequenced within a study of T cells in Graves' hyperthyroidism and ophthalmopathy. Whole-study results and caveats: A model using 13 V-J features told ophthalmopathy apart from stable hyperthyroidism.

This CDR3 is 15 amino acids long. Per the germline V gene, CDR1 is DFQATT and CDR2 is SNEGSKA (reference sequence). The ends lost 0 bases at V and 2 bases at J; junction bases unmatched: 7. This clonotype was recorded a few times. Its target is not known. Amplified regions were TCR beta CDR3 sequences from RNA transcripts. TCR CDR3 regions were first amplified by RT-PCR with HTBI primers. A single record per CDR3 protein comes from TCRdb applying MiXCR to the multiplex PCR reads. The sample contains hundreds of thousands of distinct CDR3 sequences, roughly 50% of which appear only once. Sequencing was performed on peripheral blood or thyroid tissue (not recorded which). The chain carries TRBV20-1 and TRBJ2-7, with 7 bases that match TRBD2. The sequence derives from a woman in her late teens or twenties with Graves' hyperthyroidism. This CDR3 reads CSARDERDIAYEQYF. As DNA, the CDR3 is TGCAGTGCTAGAGATGAGCGGGATATAGCCTACGAGCAGTACTTC.